These T cell receptor beta chains were read from a single sample in a study of early T cells in non-severe SARS-CoV-2 infection. TCRdb ran MiXCR on the 5' RACE reads and lists one entry per CDR3 protein. The sample consists of some 71,000 distinct CDR3 sequences, approximately 9.1% of them appearing once. This specimen consisted of whole blood, obtained at baseline. Every receptor here comes from an adult who was a healthcare worker with PCR-confirmed SARS-CoV-2 infection or an uninfected control (not recorded which). The CDR3 runs from the conserved cysteine through the conserved F or W. Each record gives: J gene, V gene, clone size, D gene, CDR3 DNA, CDR3 protein. A D gene is named only where the DNA matches it firmly. Only part of the rows carry a size: once, few, many, or a class if the clone is expanded.

j_gene: TRBJ1-1
v_gene: TRBV5-6
abundance: few
d_gene: NA
CDR3nt: TGTGCCAGCAGACGGGACAATGAAGCTTTCTTT
CDR3aa: CASRRDNEAFF

j_gene: TRBJ2-7
v_gene: TRBV6-2/TRBV6-3
abundance: many
d_gene: TRBD2
CDR3nt: TGTGCCAGCAGCATGGGACTAGGGTTCTACGAGCAGTACTTC
CDR3aa: CASSMGLGFYEQYF

j_gene: TRBJ2-3
v_gene: TRBV4-3
abundance: many
d_gene: TRBD2
CDR3nt: TGCGCCAGCAGCCCCGGGGCTAGCGGAAGCACAGATACGCAGTATTTT
CDR3aa: CASSPGASGSTDTQYF

j_gene: TRBJ1-5
v_gene: TRBV7-2
abundance: many
d_gene: NA
CDR3nt: TGTGCCAGCAGCTCCAACTTGAGGCAGCCCCAGCATTTT
CDR3aa: CASSSNLRQPQHF

j_gene: TRBJ1-1
v_gene: TRBV20-1
abundance: few
d_gene: NA
CDR3nt: TGCAGTGCCCTTCCCCACGTGAACACTGAAGCTTTCTTT
CDR3aa: CSALPHVNTEAFF

j_gene: TRBJ1-1
v_gene: TRBV27
abundance: many
d_gene: NA
CDR3nt: TGTGCCAGCAGTTCCTTAGGAGGGACTGAAGCTTTCTTT
CDR3aa: CASSSLGGTEAFF

j_gene: TRBJ2-7
v_gene: TRBV7-9
abundance: NA
d_gene: NA
CDR3nt: TGTGCCAGCAGCTTGGGGGTGTTAGACGAGCAGTACTTC
CDR3aa: CASSLGVLDEQYF

j_gene: TRBJ2-1
v_gene: TRBV20-1
abundance: NA
d_gene: NA
CDR3nt: TGCAGCCTCCGGGACGACAATGAGCAGTTCTTC
CDR3aa: CSLRDDNEQFF

j_gene: TRBJ1-2
v_gene: TRBV7-2
abundance: few
d_gene: TRBD1
CDR3nt: TGTGCCAGCACCCAGAGGGCAGGGGGCATGGAGGGCTACACCTTC
CDR3aa: CASTQRAGGMEGYTF

j_gene: TRBJ2-1
v_gene: TRBV20-1
abundance: many
d_gene: TRBD2
CDR3nt: TGCAGTGCTGAAGCTCGGGAGGCGGGCTACAATGAGCAGTTCTTC
CDR3aa: CSAEAREAGYNEQFF

j_gene: TRBJ2-7
v_gene: TRBV20-1
abundance: NA
d_gene: TRBD1
CDR3nt: TGCAGTGCTAGAAAGACAGGGGGCACGAATTACGAGCAGTACTTC
CDR3aa: CSARKTGGTNYEQYF

j_gene: TRBJ2-4
v_gene: TRBV3-1
abundance: few
d_gene: TRBD1
CDR3nt: TGTGCCAGCAGCCAAGGACAGGGAGAAAACATTCAGTACTTC
CDR3aa: CASSQGQGENIQYF

j_gene: TRBJ1-3
v_gene: TRBV2
abundance: few
d_gene: NA
CDR3nt: TGTGCCAGCAGTCTAGCCTGGGCAATCTCTGGAAACACCATATATTTT
CDR3aa: CASSLAWAISGNTIYF

j_gene: TRBJ2-7
v_gene: TRBV20-1
abundance: few
d_gene: NA
CDR3nt: TGCAGTGCTAGAGATGTCCGCTCCTACGAGCAGTACTTC
CDR3aa: CSARDVRSYEQYF

j_gene: TRBJ1-6
v_gene: TRBV4-1
abundance: many
d_gene: TRBD1
CDR3nt: TGCGCCAGCAGCCAAGACCTTCCATCCCTTCTTTGGGACAGAAGTAATTCACCCCTCCACTTT
CDR3aa: CASSQDLPSLLWDRSNSPLHF

j_gene: TRBJ2-5
v_gene: TRBV20-1
abundance: many
d_gene: NA
CDR3nt: TGCAGTGCTAGACGTATAGCGGAGGCCCAAGAGACCCAGTACTTC
CDR3aa: CSARRIAEAQETQYF

j_gene: TRBJ1-1
v_gene: TRBV27
abundance: NA
d_gene: NA
CDR3nt: TGTGCCAGCAAGATCACAGTGAACACTGAAGCTTTCTTT
CDR3aa: CASKITVNTEAFF

j_gene: TRBJ2-7
v_gene: TRBV28
abundance: many
d_gene: TRBD2
CDR3nt: TGTGCCGGTGGGACTAGCGGGAGCGACGAGCAGTACTTC
CDR3aa: CAGGTSGSDEQYF

j_gene: TRBJ1-1
v_gene: TRBV7-9
abundance: few
d_gene: NA
CDR3nt: TGTGCCAGCAGCTTATTCAATGGGGGGTTTGCGACGACTGAAGCTTTCTTT
CDR3aa: CASSLFNGGFATTEAFF

j_gene: TRBJ2-1
v_gene: TRBV12-3/TRBV12-4
abundance: NA
d_gene: TRBD2
CDR3nt: TGTGCCAGCAGTTCAAGACTAGCGGGAGGGATTGAGCAGTTCTTC
CDR3aa: CASSSRLAGGIEQFF

j_gene: TRBJ2-2
v_gene: TRBV2
abundance: few
d_gene: NA
CDR3nt: TGTGCCAGCAGTTACGGGGGCGTCGGGGAGCTGTTTTTT
CDR3aa: CASSYGGVGELFF

j_gene: TRBJ1-2
v_gene: TRBV3-1
abundance: NA
d_gene: NA
CDR3nt: TGTGCCAGCAGCCTTTTAAGGAGCTACACCTTC
CDR3aa: CASSLLRSYTF

j_gene: TRBJ2-4
v_gene: TRBV7-9
abundance: few
d_gene: TRBD2
CDR3nt: TGTGCCAGCAGCGAAACGACTAGCGGGAAAAACATTCAGTACTTC
CDR3aa: CASSETTSGKNIQYF

j_gene: TRBJ1-2
v_gene: TRBV12-3/TRBV12-4
abundance: many
d_gene: NA
CDR3nt: TGTGCCAGCAGTCCAGGGAGTCACTATGGCTACACCTTC
CDR3aa: CASSPGSHYGYTF

j_gene: TRBJ1-3
v_gene: TRBV21-1
abundance: many
d_gene: NA
CDR3nt: TGTGCCAGCAGCAAAGAGGAGGGGTCAGGAAACACCATATATTTT
CDR3aa: CASSKEEGSGNTIYF

j_gene: TRBJ2-7
v_gene: TRBV7-2
abundance: many
d_gene: NA
CDR3nt: TGTGCCAGCAGCTTCTCTGGCGGGAACTCCTACGAGCAGTACTTC
CDR3aa: CASSFSGGNSYEQYF

j_gene: TRBJ2-7
v_gene: TRBV29-1
abundance: few
d_gene: NA
CDR3nt: TGCAGCGTTGAAAGGGAATACGAGCAGTACTTC
CDR3aa: CSVEREYEQYF

j_gene: TRBJ2-3
v_gene: TRBV7-3
abundance: NA
d_gene: TRBD2
CDR3nt: TGTGCCAGCAGCTCCGGACTAGCGGGGGACACAGATACGCAGTATTTT
CDR3aa: CASSSGLAGDTDTQYF